This T cell receptor (beta chain) was captured by sequencing in a study of identical twins. Study-level points and caveats: Whereas memory repertoires showed no such difference, abundant cord blood beta clonotypes carried fewer insertions.

One entry per CDR3 protein results from TCRdb running MiXCR on the 5' RACE reads. The table records about 280,000 distinct CDR3 sequences, roughly 8.6% of them present only once. This CDR3 spans 15 amino acids. CDR1 is LGHNA, CDR2 YNFKEQ, per germline. In its sample, this clonotype was seen a few times. Its matching antigen is unknown. This may arise from a read error, as a much more abundant clone is one base away. All donors comprised healthy Caucasians. This same sample was also part of a study on yellow fever vaccine responses in identical twins.

This receptor was identified in a woman under 30 in good health. The chain carries TRBV4-2 and TRBJ1-2; perhaps TRBD1 as D (5 bases). Sequences were obtained from memory (CD45RO+) T cells sorted from blood. The CDR3 coding sequence is TGTGCCAGCAGCCAAGATGGGGCCGCAGGCGATGGCTACAACTTC. Translation: CASSQDGAAGDGYNF.